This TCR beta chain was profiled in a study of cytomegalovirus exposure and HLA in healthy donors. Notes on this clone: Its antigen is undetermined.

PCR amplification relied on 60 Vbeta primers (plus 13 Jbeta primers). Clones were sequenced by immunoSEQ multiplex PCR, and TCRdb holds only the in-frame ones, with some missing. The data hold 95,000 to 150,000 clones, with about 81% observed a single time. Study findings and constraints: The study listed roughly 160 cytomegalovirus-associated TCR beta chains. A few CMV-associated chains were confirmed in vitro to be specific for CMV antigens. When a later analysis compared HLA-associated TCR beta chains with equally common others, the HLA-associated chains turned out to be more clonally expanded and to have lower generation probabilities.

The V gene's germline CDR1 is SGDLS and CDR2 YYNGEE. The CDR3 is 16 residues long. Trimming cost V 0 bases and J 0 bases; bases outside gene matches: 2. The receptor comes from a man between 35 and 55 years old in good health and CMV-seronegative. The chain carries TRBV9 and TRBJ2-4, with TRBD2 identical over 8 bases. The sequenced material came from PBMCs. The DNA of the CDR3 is TGTGCCAGCAGCGTAGGCCTAGCGGGAGCCAAAAACATTCAGTACTTC. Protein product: CASSVGLAGAKNIQYF.